Listed below are T cell receptor beta chains from one sample, sequenced in a study of shared clonotypes between healthy human individuals. Assay used: immunoSEQ multiplex PCR; TCRdb lists only in-frame clones, some missing. The data contain approximately 480,000 clones, over 60% of them singletons. Sequenced sample: PBMCs. The receptors were gathered from a woman in her thirties or forties in good health. Some clones in this sample may be carry-over from other donors' samples. CDR3s include the opening cysteine and the closing phenylalanine or tryptophan. The D gene is left open where the match is weak. Not every row has a clone size; where given, it reads once, few, many or a size class.

>TRBD1|TRBJ2-7|TRBV6-4|NA
TGTGCCAGCAGTGACCGGGACAGAGTAGACTACGAGCAGTACTTC
CASSDRDRVDYEQYF
>NA|TRBJ1-2|TRBV4-2|NA
TGTGCCAGCAGCAGGAAGACCAAAGGTAAGACCTATGGCTACACCTTC
CASSRKTKGKTYGYTF
>TRBD2|TRBJ2-1|TRBV18|NA
TGTGCCAGCTCCCACGGACTAGGTATTAACAATGAGCAGTTCTTC
CASSHGLGINNEQFF
>NA|TRBJ2-7|TRBV11-2|NA
TGTGCCAGCAGCTTATTCAGGGCCGAGCAGTACTTC
CASSLFRAEQYF
>TRBD2|TRBJ2-2|TRBV9|NA
TGTGCCAGCAGCGTAGCACTAGCGGCAAACACCGGGGAGCTGTTTTTT
CASSVALAANTGELFF
>NA|TRBJ2-6|TRBV5-1|NA
TGCGCCAGCAGCTTGGTACAGGGAGCTGGGGCCAACGTCCTGACTTTC
CASSLVQGAGANVLTF
>NA|TRBJ2-3|TRBV28|few
TGTGCCAGCAGTTTCGGGGATACGCAGTATTTT
CASSFGDTQYF
>NA|TRBJ2-3|TRBV6-4|NA
TGTGCCAGCAGTGACTCAGAGTCAGATACGCAGTATTTT
CASSDSESDTQYF
>NA|TRBJ2-3|TRBV7-3|NA
TGTGCCAGCAGCTTAAACCCAGGAGCAGATACGCAGTATTTT
CASSLNPGADTQYF
>TRBD2|TRBJ2-7|TRBV13|NA
TGTGCCAGCAGCCGCCGGACTAGCGGTTCCTACGAGCAGTACTTC
CASSRRTSGSYEQYF
>NA|TRBJ2-5|TRBV6-1|NA
TGTGCCAGCAGTGGACACGGGTTCGGAGAGACCCAGTACTTC
CASSGHGFGETQYF
>NA|TRBJ2-5|TRBV19|NA
TGTGCCAGTAGTATTGAGTTGGCCAGGGCGAGGGAGACCCAGTACTTC
CASSIELARARETQYF
>NA|TRBJ1-2|TRBV18|NA
TGTGCCAGCTCACCTCGGGAGGGCTACACCTTC
CASSPREGYTF
>NA|TRBJ2-3|TRBV19|NA
TGTGCCAGTAGTATGAACCCATCTAGCAGGCCAGAGGTGTATTTT
CASSMNPSSRPEVYF
>NA|TRBJ2-1|TRBV27|NA
TGTGCCAGCAGTTTTAATCGGGACTCCTACAATGAGCAGTTCTTC
CASSFNRDSYNEQFF
>NA|TRBJ2-6|TRBV15|NA
TGTGCCACCAGATCTCTACAGGGTTTACCCTCTGGGGCCAACGTCCTGACTTTC
CATRSLQGLPSGANVLTF
>TRBD2|TRBJ2-3|TRBV19|NA
TGTGCCAGTAGTACTCGGGAGCGGGAGATTTACACAGATACGCAGTATTTT
CASSTREREIYTDTQYF
>NA|TRBJ1-1|TRBV21-1|NA
TGTGCCAGCAGCACCCGGACAGGGAGATGCGTGAACACTGAAGCTTTCTTT
CASSTRTGRCVNTEAFF
>NA|TRBJ1-3|TRBV30|NA
TGTGCCTGGAGTGTCGGCGACTCTGGAAACACCATATATTTT
CAWSVGDSGNTIYF
>NA|TRBJ2-7|TRBV30|NA
TGTGCCTGGGGTACAGGAACCCCCTACGAGCAGTACTTC
CAWGTGTPYEQYF
>NA|TRBJ1-4|TRBV15|NA
TGTGCCACCAGCAGAGATGAAAGGGGAAAACTGTTTTTT
CATSRDERGKLFF
>TRBD1|TRBJ1-5|TRBV6-5|NA
TGTGCCAGCAGCCTAGGACAGGTCGGCAATCAGCCCCAGCATTTT
CASSLGQVGNQPQHF
>NA|TRBJ2-1|TRBV11-2|NA
TGTGCCAGCAGCTTAGTGGTGGGTGGAGGGCGGCAGTTCTTC
CASSLVVGGGRQFF
>TRBD1|TRBJ1-2|TRBV9|NA
TGTGCCAGCAGCCCCCGGGGACAGGGGTACTATGGCTACACCTTC
CASSPRGQGYYGYTF
>NA|TRBJ2-2|TRBV18|NA
TGTGCCAGCTCCGAATACCCAGACACCGGGGAGCTGTTTTTT
CASSEYPDTGELFF
>NA|TRBJ2-4|TRBV6-6|few
TGTGCCAGCAGTCCCGGGACCAAAAACATTCAGTACTTC
CASSPGTKNIQYF
>NA|TRBJ2-7|TRBV7-3|NA
TGTGCCAGCAGCGCGCAATGGGGCTACGAGCAGTACTTC
CASSAQWGYEQYF
>NA|TRBJ1-5|TRBV5-5|NA
TGTGCCAGCAGCTTCCGGGGCTTCGATCAGCCCCAGCATTTT
CASSFRGFDQPQHF
>NA|TRBJ1-2|TRBV4-3|NA
TGCGCCAGCAGCCAAGATGGGGTGGCAGGCGCCCCGAACTATGGCTACACCTTC
CASSQDGVAGAPNYGYTF
>TRBD2|TRBJ2-7|TRBV7-2|NA
TGTGCCAGCAGCTTGAGTCCAGCGGGAGGGCCCAACGAGCAGTACTTC
CASSLSPAGGPNEQYF
>NA|TRBJ1-1|TRBV7-7|NA
TGTGCTAGCAGCTCGCAGGACCTGCGACGGAACACTGAAGCTTTCTTT
CASSSQDLRRNTEAFF
>NA|TRBJ2-1|TRBV10-2|NA
TGCGCCAGCAGTGAGTCGGGAGTACCCTACAATGAGCAGTTCTTC
CASSESGVPYNEQFF
>NA|TRBJ2-7|TRBV23-1|NA
TGCGCCAGCAGTCAATCGATCTGGGGGGAAACCTACGAGCAGTACTTC
CASSQSIWGETYEQYF
>NA|TRBJ2-7|TRBV4-3|NA
TGCGCCAGCAGCCAAGAGATTCTGTCCGTCGAGCAGTACTTC
CASSQEILSVEQYF
>NA|TRBJ1-5|TRBV11-2|NA
TGTGCCAGCAGCCTAGACCTGGGGGGGCGTTCGAGCAATCAGCCCCAGCATTTT
CASSLDLGGRSSNQPQHF
>NA|TRBJ1-1|TRBV7-3|NA
TGTGCCAGCAGCTTAAGACGGACCACTGAAGCTTTCTTT
CASSLRRTTEAFF
>TRBD1|TRBJ2-2|TRBV5-5|NA
TGTGCCAGCAGGCACAGACAGGGTCCCGGGGAGCTGTTTTTT
CASRHRQGPGELFF
>NA|TRBJ1-5|TRBV19|NA
TGTGCCAGTAGTATAGATGGCGGGGTTGAGCAGCCCCAGCATTTT
CASSIDGGVEQPQHF
>NA|TRBJ2-6|TRBV30|NA
TGTGCCTGGGACCCGGGACCAGGGGCCAACGTCCTGACTTTC
CAWDPGPGANVLTF